The 11 T cell receptor beta chains in this list originate from one sample, sequenced in a study of cytomegalovirus exposure and HLA in healthy donors. The PCR employed 60 Vbeta primers together with 13 Jbeta primers. TCRdb's table, derived via immunoSEQ multiplex PCR, lists solely in-frame clones and lacks some. The repertoire has about 100,000 clones, roughly four fifths of them found once; the top ten carry more than 9%. The sample was PBMCs. These receptors were collected from a man aged 45-65 years in good health and CMV-seronegative.

The genes are TRBV28 and TRBJ2-7; 7 bases are a match to TRBD1. Per germline, CDR1 MDHEN and CDR2 SYDVKM. CDR3 length: 13 amino acids. The CDR3 loop reads CASSLSYRDRVRV. The CDR3 coding sequence is TGTGCCAGCAGTTTATCATACCGGGACAGAGTCCGAGTC.

The chain is built from TRBV6-5 and TRBJ1-4, with a weak D call TRBD1 (6 bases). Germline V CDR1 and CDR2: MNHEY, SVGAGI. The length of the CDR3 is 15 residues. V lost 1 base, J lost 5 bases, and 11 bases lay in between. DNA of the CDR3: TGTGCCAGCAGTTACTTCGGACAGAAGAATGAAAAACTGTTTTTT. Encoded protein: CASSYFGQKNEKLFF.

This chain uses TRBV4-1 with TRBJ2-6; 10 bases map to TRBD1. Germline CDR1 reads MGHRA; CDR2 reads YSYEKL. The V segment lost 1 base and the J segment 4 bases; nucleotides outside the gene matches: 4. The CDR3 has 17 amino acids. CDR3 nucleotide sequence: TGCGCCAGCAGCCAAGGACAGGGGGCGAGGGGGGCCAACGTCCTGACTTTC. As protein: CASSQGQGARGANVLTF.

The V and J genes are TRBV5-1 and TRBJ2-1; no firm D call. Trimming took 0 bases from V and 0 from J, leaving 7 bases between them. CDR1 SGHRS and CDR2 YFSETQ come from the germline V gene. CDR3 length equals 15 residues. The CDR3 bases are TGCGCCAGCAGCTTGGATCTTAGCTCCTACAATGAGCAGTTCTTC. Amino acid sequence: CASSLDLSSYNEQFF.

The V and J genes are TRBV4-2 and TRBJ1-5; the match to TRBD1 covers 9 bases. CDR3 length: 16 residues. CDR1 LGHNA and CDR2 YNFKEQ come from the germline V gene. The trim removed 0 bases at V and 7 bases at J, leaving 7 bases unmatched. CDR3 nucleotide sequence: TGTGCCAGCAGCCAAGAGCCCGGACAGGGGAGGCAGCCCCAGCATTTT. This codes for CASSQEPGQGRQPQHF.

The CDR3 DNA follows: TGTGCCAGCAGCTACCCCGGGACAGGGAAAAACATTCAGTACTTC. It specifies CASSYPGTGKNIQYF. The chain joins TRBV28 to TRBJ2-4; 9 bases map to TRBD1. The CDR3 is 15 amino acids. Germline V gene lookup returns CDR1 MDHEN and CDR2 SYDVKM. V was pared by 6 bases and J by 4 bases, with 7 bases of the junction left unmatched.

A note on this clone: Within the sample, other DNA sequences also encode this same CDR3. This rearrangement joins TRBV30 to TRBJ1-6; possibly TRBD1 for D (6 bases). The CDR3 is 13 amino acids. Germline V gene lookup returns CDR1 GTSNPN and CDR2 SVGIG (reference sequence). Trimming shortened V by 3 bases and J by 9 bases, and 12 bases separated the two germline ends. The CDR3 DNA reads as TGTGCCTGGAGAACAGGGTTGGGTTCACCCCTCCACTTT. Translated: CAWRTGLGSPLHF.

The chain is built from TRBV7-2 and TRBJ2-3; tentative D call: TRBD2 (5 bases). CDR1 and CDR2 (germline): SGHTA, FQGNSA. The CDR3 loop spans 15 amino acids. Between the trimmed V and J ends, which lost 5 bases and 0 bases, there was a span of 12 bases. In DNA form, the CDR3 reads TGTGCCAGCAGCCCGCAGCGGTCTAGCACAGATACGCAGTATTTT. Translating gives CASSPQRSSTDTQYF.

This clone was counted a single time. V and J are TRBV30 and TRBJ2-1; D perhaps matches TRBD1 (6 bases). V was clipped by 5 bases and J by 6 bases, with 8 bases between them. The CDR3 runs to 11 residues. Looked up from germline, CDR1 is GTSNPN and CDR2 is SVGIG (reference sequence). The CDR3 loop is CAWGQFNEQFF. The CDR3 bases are TGTGCCTGGGGACAGTTCAATGAGCAGTTCTTC.

The chain joins TRBV7-9 to TRBJ1-5; a possible D gene is TRBD1 (6 bases). The germline V gene has CDR1 SEHNR and CDR2 FQNEAQ (reference sequence). V was pared by 5 bases and J by 2 bases, with 10 bases between. The CDR3 has 14 residues. CDR3 sequence reads: CASSLQGGNQPQHF. The CDR3 region has the DNA TGTGCCAGCAGCCTACAGGGCGGCAATCAGCCCCAGCATTTT.

The gene calls are TRBV6-6 and TRBJ1-6; TRBD1 might be the D (5 bases). Looked up from germline, CDR1 is MNHNY and CDR2 is SVGAGI (reference sequence). This CDR3 is built from 16 residues. Trimming removed 2 bases at V and 6 bases at J, with 14 bases between. The CDR3 is CASSYTAGKVNSPLHF. CDR3 nucleotides: TGTGCCAGCAGTTACACTGCAGGGAAGGTTAATTCACCCCTCCACTTT.